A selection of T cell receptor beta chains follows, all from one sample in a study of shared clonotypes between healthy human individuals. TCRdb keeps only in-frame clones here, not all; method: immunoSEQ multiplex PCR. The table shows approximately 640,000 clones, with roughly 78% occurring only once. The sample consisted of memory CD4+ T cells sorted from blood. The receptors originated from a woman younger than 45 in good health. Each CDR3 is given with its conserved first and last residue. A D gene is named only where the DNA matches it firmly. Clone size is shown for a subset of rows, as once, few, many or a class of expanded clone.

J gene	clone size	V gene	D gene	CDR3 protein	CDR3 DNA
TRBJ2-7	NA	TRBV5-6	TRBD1	CASSELPRTGRIEQYF	TGTGCCAGCAGCGAACTGCCAAGGACAGGGCGGATCGAGCAGTACTTC
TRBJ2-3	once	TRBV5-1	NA	CASTQGGGTDTQYF	TGCGCCAGCACCCAAGGGGGAGGCACAGATACGCAGTATTTT
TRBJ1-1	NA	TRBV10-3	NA	CAISEQAWRAEAFF	TGTGCCATCAGTGAACAGGCCTGGAGGGCTGAAGCTTTCTTT
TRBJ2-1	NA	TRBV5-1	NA	CASSNQGGGAYNEQFF	TGCGCCAGCAGCAACCAAGGAGGGGGAGCGTACAATGAGCAGTTCTTC
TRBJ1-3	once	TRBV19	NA	CASSIQGVRNTIYF	TGTGCCAGTAGTATCCAGGGTGTACGAAACACCATATATTTT
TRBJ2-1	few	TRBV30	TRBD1	CAWSATGVYNEQFF	TGTGCCTGGAGTGCTACAGGGGTATACAATGAGCAGTTCTTC
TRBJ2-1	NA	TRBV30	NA	CAWSGSDLEQFF	TGTGCCTGGAGTGGGTCAGATCTTGAGCAGTTCTTC
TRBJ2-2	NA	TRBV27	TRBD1	CASKRQGGMSGELFF	TGTGCCAGCAAGAGACAGGGGGGAATGTCCGGGGAGCTGTTTTTT
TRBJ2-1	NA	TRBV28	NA	CASSLFPGADSYNEQFF	TGTGCCAGCAGTTTATTCCCCGGGGCCGACTCCTACAATGAGCAGTTCTTC
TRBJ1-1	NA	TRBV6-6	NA	CASRHTRANTEAFF	TGTGCCAGCAGACATACCAGGGCGAACACTGAAGCTTTCTTT
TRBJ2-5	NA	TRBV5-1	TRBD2	CASSWGLAGGPETQYF	TGCGCCAGCAGCTGGGGACTAGCGGGAGGGCCTGAGACCCAGTACTTC
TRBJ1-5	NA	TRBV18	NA	CASSPKHAGTSNQPQHF	TGTGCCAGCTCACCAAAACACGCGGGGACAAGCAACCAGCCCCAGCATTTT
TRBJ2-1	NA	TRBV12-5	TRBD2	CASGLVVSGRAFYNEQFF	TGTGCTAGTGGTTTGGTAGTATCCGGGAGGGCTTTCTACAATGAGCAGTTCTTC
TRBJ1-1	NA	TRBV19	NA	CATSRVGSNTEAFF	TGTGCCACCAGCCGAGTGGGATCGAACACTGAAGCTTTCTTT
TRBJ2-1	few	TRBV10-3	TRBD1	CAIRSTGTGYYNEQFF	TGTGCCATCAGGAGTACCGGGACAGGGTATTACAATGAGCAGTTCTTC
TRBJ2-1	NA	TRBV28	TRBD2	CASKVLAGNYNEQFF	TGTGCCAGCAAGGTACTAGCGGGGAATTACAATGAGCAGTTCTTC
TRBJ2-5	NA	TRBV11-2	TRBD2	CASSLGTSGTETQYF	TGTGCCAGCAGCTTAGGGACTAGCGGGACCGAGACCCAGTACTTC
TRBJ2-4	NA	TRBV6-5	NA	CASSEQLAKNIQYF	TGTGCCAGCTCCGAACAGCTAGCCAAAAACATTCAGTACTTC
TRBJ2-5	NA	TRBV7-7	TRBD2	CASSLSWTSETQYF	TGTGCCAGCAGCTTAAGCTGGACTAGCGAGACCCAGTACTTC
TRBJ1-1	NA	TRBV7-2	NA	CASSSQDPTEAFF	TGTGCCAGCAGCTCCCAGGACCCAACTGAAGCTTTCTTT
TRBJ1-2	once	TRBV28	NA	CASRPYGGHYGYTF	TGTGCCAGCAGGCCCTACGGGGGGCATTATGGCTACACCTTC
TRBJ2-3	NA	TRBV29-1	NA	CSGRGSGDTQYF	TGCAGCGGCCGGGGGTCTGGAGATACGCAGTATTTT
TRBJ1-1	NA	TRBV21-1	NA	CASSSRDRGGQNTEAFF	TGTGCCAGCAGCAGCCGGGACAGGGGAGGACAGAACACTGAAGCTTTCTTT
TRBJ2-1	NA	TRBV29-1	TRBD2	CSVPTSGSGDEQFF	TGCAGCGTTCCGACTAGCGGGAGTGGGGATGAGCAGTTCTTC
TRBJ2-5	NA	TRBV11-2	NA	CASSPEGETQYF	TGTGCCAGCAGCCCCGAGGGGGAGACCCAGTACTTC
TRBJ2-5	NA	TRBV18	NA	CASSPENLETQYF	TGTGCCAGCTCACCAGAGAACTTGGAGACCCAGTACTTC
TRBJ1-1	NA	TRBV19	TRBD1	CASSAQGGWTEAFF	TGTGCCAGTAGTGCACAGGGGGGATGGACTGAAGCTTTCTTT
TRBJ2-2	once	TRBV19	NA	CASREDRSAGELFF	TGTGCCAGTAGGGAGGATCGAAGCGCCGGGGAGCTGTTTTTT
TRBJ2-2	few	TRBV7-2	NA	CASSPRTSTNTGELFF	TGTGCCAGCAGCCCGCGGACAAGTACGAACACCGGGGAGCTGTTTTTT
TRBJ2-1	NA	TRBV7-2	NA	CASSPQRDTYNEQFF	TGTGCCAGCAGCCCCCAACGGGACACCTACAATGAGCAGTTCTTC
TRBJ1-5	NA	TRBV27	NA	CASSPQGYSNQPQHF	TGTGCCAGCAGTCCCCAGGGATATAGCAATCAGCCCCAGCATTTT
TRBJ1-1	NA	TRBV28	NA	CASSGGSYNTEAFF	TGTGCCAGCAGTGGGGGCAGCTACAACACTGAAGCTTTCTTT
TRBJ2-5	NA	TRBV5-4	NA	CASSSAQGQETQYF	TGTGCCAGCAGCTCTGCCCAGGGGCAAGAGACCCAGTACTTC
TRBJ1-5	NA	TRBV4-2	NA	CASSQVESRRSQPQHF	TGTGCCAGCAGCCAAGTAGAATCGAGGAGATCCCAGCCCCAGCATTTT
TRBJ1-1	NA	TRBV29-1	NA	CSGQGGTEAFF	TGCAGCGGGCAGGGTGGAACTGAAGCTTTCTTT
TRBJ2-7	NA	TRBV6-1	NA	CASSDQGSHEQYF	TGTGCCAGCAGTGACCAGGGTTCCCACGAGCAGTACTTC
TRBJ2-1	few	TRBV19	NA	CASRGDYGYNEQFF	TGTGCCAGTCGGGGAGACTACGGCTACAATGAGCAGTTCTTC
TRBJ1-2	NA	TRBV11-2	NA	CASSPGPSKYGYTF	TGTGCCAGCAGCCCTGGGCCGTCAAAATATGGCTACACCTTC
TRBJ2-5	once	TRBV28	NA	CASSLISLETQYF	TGTGCCAGCAGTCTGATTAGCTTGGAGACCCAGTACTTC
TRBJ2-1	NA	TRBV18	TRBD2	CASSPVNSGTTRGEQFF	TGTGCCAGCTCACCCGTGAATAGCGGGACTACGAGAGGGGAGCAGTTCTTC
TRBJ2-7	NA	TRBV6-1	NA	CASSEVYLVTHEQYF	TGTGCCAGCAGTGAAGTTTACCTAGTAACCCACGAGCAGTACTTC
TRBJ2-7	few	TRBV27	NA	CASSFKGRGNSYEQYF	TGTGCCAGCAGTTTTAAGGGGCGCGGAAACTCCTACGAGCAGTACTTC
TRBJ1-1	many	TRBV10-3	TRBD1	CAISDRTGGMNTEAFF	TGTGCCATCAGTGATAGGACAGGGGGTATGAACACTGAAGCTTTCTTT
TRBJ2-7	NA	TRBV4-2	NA	CASSLAGSSSYEQYF	TGTGCCAGCAGCCTTGCCGGGAGCAGCTCCTACGAGCAGTACTTC
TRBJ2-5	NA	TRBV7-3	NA	CASSPSLQETQYF	TGTGCCAGCAGCCCCAGCCTCCAAGAGACCCAGTACTTC
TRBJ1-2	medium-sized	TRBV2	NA	CASSEADGSIYGYTF	TGTGCCAGCAGTGAAGCGGATGGTAGCATCTATGGCTACACCTTC
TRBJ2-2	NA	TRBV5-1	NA	CASSLGLSPGELFF	TGCGCCAGCAGCTTGGGACTGTCCCCCGGGGAGCTGTTTTTT
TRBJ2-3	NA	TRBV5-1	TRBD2	CASSLAFERERDTQYF	TGCGCCAGCAGCTTGGCCTTTGAGCGGGAGCGTGATACGCAGTATTTT
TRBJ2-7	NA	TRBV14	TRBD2	CASSQGLAGAYEQYF	TGTGCCAGCAGCCAAGGACTAGCGGGAGCCTACGAGCAGTACTTC
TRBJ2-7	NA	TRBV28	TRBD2	CASSSEGLAVPNYEQYF	TGTGCCAGCAGTTCCGAAGGACTAGCGGTACCTAACTACGAGCAGTACTTC
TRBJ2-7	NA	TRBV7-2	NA	CASCLQTSQVEQYF	TGTGCCAGCTGCCTGCAGACTAGTCAAGTGGAGCAGTACTTC
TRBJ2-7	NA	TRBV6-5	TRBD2	CASQELAGDEYF	TGTGCCAGCCAGGAACTAGCGGGAGACGAGTACTTC
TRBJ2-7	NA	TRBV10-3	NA	CAISASFTSYEQYF	TGTGCCATCAGTGCGAGTTTCACCTCCTACGAGCAGTACTTC
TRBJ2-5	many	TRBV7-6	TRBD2	CASSLLAGTQETQYF	TGTGCCAGCAGCTTACTAGCGGGTACTCAAGAGACCCAGTACTTC
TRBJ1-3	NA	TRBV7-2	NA	CASSLRMVPGNTIYF	TGTGCCAGCAGTCTTAGGATGGTACCTGGAAACACCATATATTTT
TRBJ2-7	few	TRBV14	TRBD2	CASSPRRLAGPSYEQYF	TGTGCCAGCAGCCCACGTAGACTAGCGGGACCCTCCTACGAGCAGTACTTC
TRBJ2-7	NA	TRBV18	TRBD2	CASSPGTSGSYEQYF	TGTGCCAGCTCACCAGGGACTAGCGGGAGCTACGAGCAGTACTTC
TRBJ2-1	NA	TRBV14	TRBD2	CASRPTGTSSSEQFF	TGTGCCAGCAGACCCACCGGGACTAGTTCCTCCGAGCAGTTCTTC
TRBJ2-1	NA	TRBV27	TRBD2	CASSFGTSGYEQFF	TGTGCCAGCAGTTTCGGGACTAGTGGCTATGAGCAGTTCTTC